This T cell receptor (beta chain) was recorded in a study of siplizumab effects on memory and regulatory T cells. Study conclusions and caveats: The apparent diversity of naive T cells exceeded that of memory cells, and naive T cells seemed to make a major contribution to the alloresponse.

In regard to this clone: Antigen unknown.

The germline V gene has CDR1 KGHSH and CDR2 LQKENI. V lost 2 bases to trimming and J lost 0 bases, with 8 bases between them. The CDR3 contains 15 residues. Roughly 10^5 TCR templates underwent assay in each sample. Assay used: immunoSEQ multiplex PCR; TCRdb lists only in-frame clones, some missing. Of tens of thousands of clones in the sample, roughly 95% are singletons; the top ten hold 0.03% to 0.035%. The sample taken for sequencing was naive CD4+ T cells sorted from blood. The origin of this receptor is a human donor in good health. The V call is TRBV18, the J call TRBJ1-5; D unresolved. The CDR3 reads CASSPNGYSNQPQHF. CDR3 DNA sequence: TGTGCCAGCTCACCAAACGGTTATAGCAATCAGCCCCAGCATTTT.